This TCR beta chain was sequenced for a study of blood T cell repertoires in COVID-19. Study-level background: The origin of the acute and convalescent COVID-19 samples was the United States, Italy and Spain. T cells, B-cell-depleted T cells, or PBMCs provided the cDNA or gDNA that served as material.

The count of this clone is one. In the source study's methods: Nucleated cell number was recorded as an estimate derived from reference gene primer amplification. Data came from immunoSEQ multiplex PCR; TCRdb stores just in-frame clones and leaves some out. V and J calls and clone size come straight from that table; D and trimming were deduced from the DNA. The top ten clones hold over 15% of a sample with 180,000 or so clones, 85% to 90% of them seen once. The Seattle site enrolled patients during active infection and followed them longitudinally. V lost 3 bases to trimming and J lost 4 bases; unmatched junction nucleotides: 9. Looked up from germline, CDR1 is SGHTS and CDR2 is YDEGEE. The CDR3 runs 16 residues.

The TCR comes from a person in their 70s with COVID-19, enrolled during active disease. Specimen: peripheral blood. The chain carries TRBV5-8 and TRBJ1-5; 8 bases fit TRBD1. The CDR3 sequence: CASSYQGQVINQPQHF. In DNA form, the CDR3 reads TGTGCCAGCAGCTACCAGGGACAGGTGATTAATCAGCCCCAGCATTTT.